These T cell receptor beta chains were read from a single sample in a study of technical replicates of blood from four donors. Data came from immunoSEQ multiplex PCR; TCRdb stores just in-frame clones and leaves some out. This repertoire shows roughly 76,000 clones, 94% found once; its top ten account for under 0.5%. Sequencing was carried out using T cells isolated from PBMCs. All receptors derive from a human donor in good health. Both conserved end residues are part of each CDR3. Fields, in order: J gene, D gene, V gene, clone size, CDR3 protein, CDR3 DNA. D genes are given only for firm matches. Part of the rows lack a size; the others show once, few, many or a class for expanded clones.

j_call: TRBJ2-7; d_call: TRBD2; v_call: TRBV19; clone_size: NA; cdr3_aa: CASSIAPGLVIYEQYF; cdr3_nt: TGTGCCAGTAGTATAGCTCCGGGACTAGTTATCTACGAGCAGTACTTC
j_call: TRBJ2-4; d_call: TRBD1; v_call: TRBV10-3; clone_size: once; cdr3_aa: CAISGAGTAKNIQYF; cdr3_nt: TGTGCCATCAGTGGAGCCGGGACAGCTAAAAACATTCAGTACTTC
j_call: TRBJ1-5; d_call: NA; v_call: TRBV4-1; clone_size: NA; cdr3_aa: CASRSPGQRQPQHF; cdr3_nt: TGCGCCAGCAGATCACCGGGACAACGGCAGCCCCAGCATTTT
j_call: TRBJ2-7; d_call: NA; v_call: TRBV28; clone_size: NA; cdr3_aa: CASSFGHFYEQYF; cdr3_nt: TGTGCCAGCAGTTTCGGACACTTCTACGAGCAGTACTTC
j_call: TRBJ1-2; d_call: TRBD1; v_call: TRBV5-1; clone_size: NA; cdr3_aa: CASSFGTGTGYGYTF; cdr3_nt: TGCGCCAGCAGCTTCGGGACAGGGACGGGCTATGGCTACACCTTC
j_call: TRBJ1-4; d_call: NA; v_call: TRBV5-1; clone_size: NA; cdr3_aa: CASSQVDRTANEKLFF; cdr3_nt: TGCGCCAGCAGCCAGGTTGACAGGACGGCTAATGAAAAACTGTTTTTT
j_call: TRBJ1-4; d_call: TRBD1; v_call: TRBV9; clone_size: once; cdr3_aa: CASSSFTGEGYGKLFF; cdr3_nt: TGTGCCAGCAGCTCCTTTACAGGGGAAGGTTATGGAAAACTGTTTTTT
j_call: TRBJ1-1; d_call: TRBD1; v_call: TRBV7-9; clone_size: NA; cdr3_aa: CASSWDRGEAFF; cdr3_nt: TGTGCCAGCAGCTGGGACAGGGGTGAAGCTTTCTTT
j_call: TRBJ2-1; d_call: TRBD2; v_call: TRBV9; clone_size: NA; cdr3_aa: CASSSIRGTSVNNEQFF; cdr3_nt: TGTGCCAGCAGCTCAATCCGGGGGACTAGCGTAAACAATGAGCAGTTCTTC
j_call: TRBJ2-3; d_call: NA; v_call: TRBV7-3; clone_size: NA; cdr3_aa: CASSREPGADTQYF; cdr3_nt: TGTGCCAGCAGCCGAGAACCAGGCGCAGATACGCAGTATTTT
j_call: TRBJ2-7; d_call: NA; v_call: TRBV9; clone_size: NA; cdr3_aa: CASSGTTSYEQYF; cdr3_nt: TGTGCCAGCAGCGGGACTACCTCCTACGAGCAGTACTTC
j_call: TRBJ2-7; d_call: NA; v_call: TRBV7-2; clone_size: NA; cdr3_aa: CASSPGGPYEQYF; cdr3_nt: TGTGCCAGCAGCCCCGGCGGGCCCTACGAGCAGTACTTC
j_call: TRBJ1-4; d_call: TRBD1; v_call: TRBV6-5; clone_size: once; cdr3_aa: CASSRQGEKLFF; cdr3_nt: TGTGCCAGCAGCAGACAGGGAGAAAAACTGTTTTTT
j_call: TRBJ2-1; d_call: NA; v_call: TRBV19; clone_size: NA; cdr3_aa: CASSTPAAVNNEQFF; cdr3_nt: TGTGCCAGTAGTACCCCCGCGGCGGTTAACAATGAGCAGTTCTTC
j_call: TRBJ2-2; d_call: TRBD2; v_call: TRBV5-1; clone_size: NA; cdr3_aa: CASSLIRTSGNTGELFF; cdr3_nt: TGCGCCAGCAGCTTAATCAGGACTAGCGGGAACACCGGGGAGCTGTTTTTT
j_call: TRBJ2-1; d_call: TRBD2; v_call: TRBV4-1; clone_size: NA; cdr3_aa: CASSQVLGTSGTNEQFF; cdr3_nt: TGCGCCAGCAGCCAAGTTTTGGGGACTAGCGGGACGAATGAGCAGTTCTTC
j_call: TRBJ1-4; d_call: TRBD1; v_call: TRBV5-1; clone_size: NA; cdr3_aa: CASSLAMGQAVEKLFF; cdr3_nt: TGCGCCAGCAGCTTGGCCATGGGACAGGCGGTCGAAAAACTGTTTTTT
j_call: TRBJ2-7; d_call: NA; v_call: TRBV7-3; clone_size: NA; cdr3_aa: CASSLNTGSYEQYF; cdr3_nt: TGTGCCAGCAGCTTAAATACAGGCTCCTACGAGCAGTACTTC
j_call: TRBJ1-1; d_call: TRBD1; v_call: TRBV30; clone_size: few; cdr3_aa: CAWSPTRQGTEAFF; cdr3_nt: TGTGCCTGGAGTCCAACAAGACAGGGAACTGAAGCTTTCTTT
j_call: TRBJ2-1; d_call: TRBD2; v_call: TRBV2; clone_size: NA; cdr3_aa: CASSASGINNNEQFF; cdr3_nt: TGTGCCAGCAGTGCTAGCGGGATTAACAACAATGAGCAGTTCTTC